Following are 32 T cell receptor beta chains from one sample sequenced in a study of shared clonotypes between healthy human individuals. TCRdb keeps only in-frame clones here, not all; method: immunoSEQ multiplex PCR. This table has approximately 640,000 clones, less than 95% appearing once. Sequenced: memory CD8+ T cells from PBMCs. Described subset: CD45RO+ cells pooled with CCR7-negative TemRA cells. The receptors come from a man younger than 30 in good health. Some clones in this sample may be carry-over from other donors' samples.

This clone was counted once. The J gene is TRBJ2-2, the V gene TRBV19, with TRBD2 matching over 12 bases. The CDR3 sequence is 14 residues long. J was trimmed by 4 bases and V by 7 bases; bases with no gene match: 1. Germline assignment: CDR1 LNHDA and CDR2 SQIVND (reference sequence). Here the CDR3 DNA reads TGTGCCAGTAAGACTAGCGGGAGCACCGGGGAGCTGTTTTTT. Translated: CASKTSGSTGELFF.

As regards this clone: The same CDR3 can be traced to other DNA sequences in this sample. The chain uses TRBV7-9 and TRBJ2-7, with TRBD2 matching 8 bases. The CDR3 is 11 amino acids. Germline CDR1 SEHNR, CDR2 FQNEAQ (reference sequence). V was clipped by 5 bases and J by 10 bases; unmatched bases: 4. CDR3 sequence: CASSPAGEQYF. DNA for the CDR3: TGTGCCAGCAGCCCAGCGGGGGAACAGTACTTC.

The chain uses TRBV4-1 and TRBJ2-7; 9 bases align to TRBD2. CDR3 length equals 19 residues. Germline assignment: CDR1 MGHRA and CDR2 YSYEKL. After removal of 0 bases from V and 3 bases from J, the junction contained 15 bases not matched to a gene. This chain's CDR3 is CASSQETGVLAGALYEQYF. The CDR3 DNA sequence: TGCGCCAGCAGCCAAGAGACAGGAGTGTTAGCGGGAGCTCTCTACGAGCAGTACTTC.

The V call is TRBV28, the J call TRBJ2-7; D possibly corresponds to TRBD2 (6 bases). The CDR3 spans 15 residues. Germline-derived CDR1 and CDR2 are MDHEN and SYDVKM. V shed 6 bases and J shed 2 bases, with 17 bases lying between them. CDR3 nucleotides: TGTGCCAGCAGCCACCTTCCGGGGGATACCTACGAGCAGTACTTC. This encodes CASSHLPGDTYEQYF.

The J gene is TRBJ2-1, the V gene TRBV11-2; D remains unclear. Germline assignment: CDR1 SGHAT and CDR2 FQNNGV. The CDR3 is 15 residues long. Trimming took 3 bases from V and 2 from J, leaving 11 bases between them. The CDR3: CASSFIRTTYNEQFF. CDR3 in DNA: TGTGCCAGCAGCTTCATCAGGACCACCTACAATGAGCAGTTCTTC. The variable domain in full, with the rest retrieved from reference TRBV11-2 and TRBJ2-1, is EAGVAQSPRYKIIEKRQSVAFWCNPISGHATLYWYQQILGQGPKLLIQFQNNGVVDDSQLPKDRFSAERLKGVDSTLKIQPAKLEDSAVYLCASSFIRTTYNEQFFGPGTRLTVL.

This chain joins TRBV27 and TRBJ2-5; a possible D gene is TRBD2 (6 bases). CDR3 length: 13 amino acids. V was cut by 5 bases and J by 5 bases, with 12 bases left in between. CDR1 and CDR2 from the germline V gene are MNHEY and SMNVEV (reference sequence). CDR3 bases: TGTGCCAGCAGTACCCTAGCGTTGGAGACCCAGTACTTC. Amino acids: CASSTLALETQYF.

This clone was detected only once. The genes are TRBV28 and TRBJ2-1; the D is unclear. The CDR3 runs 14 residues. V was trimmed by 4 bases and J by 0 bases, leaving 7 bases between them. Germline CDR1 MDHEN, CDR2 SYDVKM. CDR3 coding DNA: TGTGCCAGCAGTTCGGATAGCTCCTACAATGAGCAGTTCTTC. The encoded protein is CASSSDSSYNEQFF.

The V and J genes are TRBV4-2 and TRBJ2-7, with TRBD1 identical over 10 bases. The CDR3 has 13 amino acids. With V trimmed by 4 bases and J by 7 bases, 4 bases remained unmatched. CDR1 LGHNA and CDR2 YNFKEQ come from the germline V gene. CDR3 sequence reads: CASSPDRGDEQYF. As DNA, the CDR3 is TGTGCCAGCAGCCCGGACAGGGGGGATGAGCAGTACTTC.

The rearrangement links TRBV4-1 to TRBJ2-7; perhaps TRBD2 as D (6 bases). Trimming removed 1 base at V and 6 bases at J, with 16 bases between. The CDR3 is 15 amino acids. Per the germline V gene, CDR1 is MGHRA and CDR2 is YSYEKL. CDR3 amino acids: CASSQGPGTFLEQYF. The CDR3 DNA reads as TGCGCCAGCAGCCAAGGCCCCGGGACTTTCCTCGAGCAGTACTTC.

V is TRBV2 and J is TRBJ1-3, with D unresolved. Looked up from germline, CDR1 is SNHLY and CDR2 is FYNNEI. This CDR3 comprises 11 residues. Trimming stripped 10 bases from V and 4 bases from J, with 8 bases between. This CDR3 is CATPQGNTIYF. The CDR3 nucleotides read TGTGCCACTCCACAGGGAAACACCATATATTTT.

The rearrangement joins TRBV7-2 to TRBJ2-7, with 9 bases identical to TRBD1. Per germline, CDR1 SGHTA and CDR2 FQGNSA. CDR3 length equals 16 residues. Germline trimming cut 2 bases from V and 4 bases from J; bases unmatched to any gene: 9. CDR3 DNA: TGTGCCAGCAGCTTATATCTAGGACAGGGGAGATACGAGCAGTACTTC. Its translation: CASSLYLGQGRYEQYF.

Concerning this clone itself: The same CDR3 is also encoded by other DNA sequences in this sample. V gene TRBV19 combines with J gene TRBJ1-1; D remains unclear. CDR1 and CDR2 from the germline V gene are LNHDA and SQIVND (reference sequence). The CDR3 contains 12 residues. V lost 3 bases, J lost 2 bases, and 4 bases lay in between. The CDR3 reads CASSILNTEAFF. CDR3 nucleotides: TGTGCCAGTAGTATTCTCAACACTGAAGCTTTCTTT.

The CDR3 sequence: CATSRDATDNQPQHF. In DNA form, the CDR3 reads TGTGCCACCAGCAGAGATGCGACTGACAATCAGCCCCAGCATTTT. This rearrangement joins TRBV15 to TRBJ1-5; D unresolved. The V gene lost 0 bases and the J gene lost 3 bases, with 9 bases spanning the gap. This CDR3 has 15 residues. CDR1 is LNHNV and CDR2 is YYDKDF in the germline V gene (reference sequence).

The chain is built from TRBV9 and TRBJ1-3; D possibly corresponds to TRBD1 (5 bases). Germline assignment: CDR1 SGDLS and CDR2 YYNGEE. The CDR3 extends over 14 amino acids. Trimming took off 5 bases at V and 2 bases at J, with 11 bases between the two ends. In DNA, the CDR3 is TGTGCCAGCAGTTGGGGCGTAACTGGAAACACCATATATTTT. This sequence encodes CASSWGVTGNTIYF.

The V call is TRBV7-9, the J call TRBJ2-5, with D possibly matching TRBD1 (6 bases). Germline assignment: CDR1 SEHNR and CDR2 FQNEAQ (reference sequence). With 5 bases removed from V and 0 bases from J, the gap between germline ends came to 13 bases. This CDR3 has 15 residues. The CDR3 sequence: CASSRETGYQETQYF. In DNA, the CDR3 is TGTGCCAGCAGCCGTGAAACAGGGTACCAAGAGACCCAGTACTTC.

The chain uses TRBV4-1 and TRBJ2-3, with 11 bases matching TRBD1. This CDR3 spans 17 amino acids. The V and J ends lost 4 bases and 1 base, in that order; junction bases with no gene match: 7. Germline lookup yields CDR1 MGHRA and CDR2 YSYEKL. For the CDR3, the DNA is TGCGCCAGCAGCCCCCGAGGACAGGGGGCTGGCACAGATACGCAGTATTTT. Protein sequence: CASSPRGQGAGTDTQYF.

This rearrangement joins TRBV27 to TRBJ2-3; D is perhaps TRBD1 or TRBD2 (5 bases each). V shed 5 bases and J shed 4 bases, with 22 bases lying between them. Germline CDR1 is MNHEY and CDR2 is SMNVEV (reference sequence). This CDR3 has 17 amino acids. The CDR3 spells CASSNPPGRGLADTQYF. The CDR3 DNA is TGTGCCAGCAGTAACCCCCCGGGACGGGGTTTGGCAGATACGCAGTATTTT.

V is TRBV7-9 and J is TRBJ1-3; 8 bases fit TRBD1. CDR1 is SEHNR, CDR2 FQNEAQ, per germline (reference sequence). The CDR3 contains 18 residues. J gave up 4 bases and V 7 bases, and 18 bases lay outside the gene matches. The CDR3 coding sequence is TGTGCCAGCACCCCTGACAGGGGATCAGGTCTACACGGAAACACCATATATTTT. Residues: CASTPDRGSGLHGNTIYF. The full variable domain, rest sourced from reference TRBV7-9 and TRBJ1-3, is DTGVSQNPRHKITKRGQNVTFRCDPISEHNRLYWYRQTLGQGPEFLTYFQNEAQLEKSRLLSDRFSAERPKGSFSTLEIQRTEQGDSAMYLCASTPDRGSGLHGNTIYFGEGSWLTVV.

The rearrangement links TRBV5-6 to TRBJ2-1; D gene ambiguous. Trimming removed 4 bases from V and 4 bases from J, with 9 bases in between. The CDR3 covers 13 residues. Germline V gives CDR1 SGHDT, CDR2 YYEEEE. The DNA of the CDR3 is TGTGCCAGCAGCCCCGGGTGGTACAATGAGCAGTTCTTC. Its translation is CASSPGWYNEQFF.

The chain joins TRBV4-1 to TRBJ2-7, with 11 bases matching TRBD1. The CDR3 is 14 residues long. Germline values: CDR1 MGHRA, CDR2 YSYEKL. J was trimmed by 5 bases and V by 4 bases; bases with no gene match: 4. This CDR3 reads CASSLGTGGHEQYF. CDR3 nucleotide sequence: TGCGCCAGCAGCCTAGGGACAGGGGGACACGAGCAGTACTTC.

The CDR3 DNA is TGTGCCAGCAGCTTCGGCCAGGGACCAGAGACCCAGTACTTC. Translated, it gives CASSFGQGPETQYF. The chain combines TRBV5-8 with TRBJ2-5, with D perhaps being TRBD1 or TRBD2 (5 bases each). V lost 2 bases and J 4 bases, leaving 12 bases between the germline ends. CDR1 SGHTS and CDR2 YDEGEE come from the germline V gene. The CDR3 is 14 amino acids. Variable domain in full (rest from reference TRBV5-8 and TRBJ2-5): EAGVTQSPTHLIKTRGQQATLRCSPISGHTSVYWYQQALGLGLQFLLWYDEGEERNRGNFPPRFSGRQFPNYSSELNVNALELEDSALYLCASSFGQGPETQYFGPGTRLLVL.

DNA for the CDR3: TGTGCCAGCAGTTCGCGAAATGGTCCAGACACTGAAGCTTTCTTT. Protein sequence: CASSSRNGPDTEAFF. The gene calls are TRBV27 and TRBJ1-1; no clear D gene. V gave up 4 bases and J gave up 3 bases, with 15 bases separating them. Germline lookup yields CDR1 MNHEY and CDR2 SMNVEV (reference sequence). The CDR3 has 15 amino acids.

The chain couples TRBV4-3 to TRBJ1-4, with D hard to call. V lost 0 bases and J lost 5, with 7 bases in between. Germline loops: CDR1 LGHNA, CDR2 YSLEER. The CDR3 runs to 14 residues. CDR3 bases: TGCGCCAGCAGCCAAGATACCAGGAATGAAAAACTGTTTTTT. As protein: CASSQDTRNEKLFF.

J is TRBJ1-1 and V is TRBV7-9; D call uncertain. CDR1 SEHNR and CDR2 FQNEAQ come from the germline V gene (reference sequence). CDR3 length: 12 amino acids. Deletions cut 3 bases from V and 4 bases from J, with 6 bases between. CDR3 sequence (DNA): TGTGCCAGCAGCTTCTCTCCCACTGAAGCTTTCTTT. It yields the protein CASSFSPTEAFF.

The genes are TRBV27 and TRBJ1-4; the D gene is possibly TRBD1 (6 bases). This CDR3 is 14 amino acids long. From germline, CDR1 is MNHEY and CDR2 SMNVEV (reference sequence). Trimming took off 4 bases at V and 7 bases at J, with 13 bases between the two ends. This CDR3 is CASSYQGRGEKLFF. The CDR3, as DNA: TGTGCCAGCAGTTACCAGGGGCGGGGTGAAAAACTGTTTTTT.

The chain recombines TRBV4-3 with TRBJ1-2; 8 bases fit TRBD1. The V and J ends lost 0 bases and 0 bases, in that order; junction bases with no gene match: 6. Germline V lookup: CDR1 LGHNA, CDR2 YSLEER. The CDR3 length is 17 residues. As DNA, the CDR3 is TGCGCCAGCAGCCAAGACATAAACAGGGGGACTAACTATGGCTACACCTTC. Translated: CASSQDINRGTNYGYTF.

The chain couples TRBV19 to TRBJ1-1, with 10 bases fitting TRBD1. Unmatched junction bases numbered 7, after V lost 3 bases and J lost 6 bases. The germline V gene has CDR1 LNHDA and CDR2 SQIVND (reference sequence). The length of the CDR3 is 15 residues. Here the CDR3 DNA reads TGTGCCAGTAGTATGACGGGGACAGGGGATCCTGAAGCTTTCTTT. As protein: CASSMTGTGDPEAFF.

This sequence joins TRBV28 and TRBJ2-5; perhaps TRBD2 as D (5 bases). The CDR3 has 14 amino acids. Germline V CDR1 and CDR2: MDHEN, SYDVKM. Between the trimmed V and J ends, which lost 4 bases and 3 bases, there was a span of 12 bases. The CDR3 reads CASSSLRGKETQYF. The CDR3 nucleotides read TGTGCCAGCAGTTCACTTAGAGGGAAAGAGACCCAGTACTTC.

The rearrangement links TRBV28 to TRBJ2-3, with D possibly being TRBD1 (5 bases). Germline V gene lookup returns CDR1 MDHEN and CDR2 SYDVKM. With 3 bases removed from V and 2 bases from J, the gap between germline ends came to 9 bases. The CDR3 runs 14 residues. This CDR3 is CASSFQGYTDTQYF. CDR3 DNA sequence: TGTGCCAGCAGTTTTCAGGGCTACACAGATACGCAGTATTTT.

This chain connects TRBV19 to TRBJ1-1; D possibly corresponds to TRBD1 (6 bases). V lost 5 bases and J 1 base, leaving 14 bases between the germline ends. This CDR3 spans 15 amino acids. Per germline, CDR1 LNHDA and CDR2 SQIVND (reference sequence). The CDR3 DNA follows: TGTGCCAGTAGTTCAGGGGAGACGGCGAACACTGAAGCTTTCTTT. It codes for CASSSGETANTEAFF.

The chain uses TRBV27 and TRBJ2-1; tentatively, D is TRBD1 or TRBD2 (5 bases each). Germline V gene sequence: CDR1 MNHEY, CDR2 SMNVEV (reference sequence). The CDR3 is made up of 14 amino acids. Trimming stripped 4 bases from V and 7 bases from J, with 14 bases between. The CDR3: CASSYSRGANEQFF. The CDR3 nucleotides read TGTGCCAGCAGTTACTCAAGAGGGGCGAATGAGCAGTTCTTC.

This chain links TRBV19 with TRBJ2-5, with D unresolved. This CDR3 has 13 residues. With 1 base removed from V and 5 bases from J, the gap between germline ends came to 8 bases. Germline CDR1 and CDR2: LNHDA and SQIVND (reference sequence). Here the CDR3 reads CASSIVTRETQYF. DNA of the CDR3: TGTGCCAGTAGTATAGTAACGCGGGAGACCCAGTACTTC.